Sequencing of this T cell receptor (beta chain) was carried out in a study of blood T cell repertoires in COVID-19. Across the whole study: Samples of COVID-19 (acute and convalescent) were obtained from the United States, Italy and Spain. Sample material is recorded as cDNA or gDNA derived from T cells, B-cell-depleted T cells, or PBMCs.

From germline, CDR1 is GTSNPN and CDR2 SVGIG (reference sequence). V lost 2 bases and J lost 2, with 13 bases in between. There are 15 residues in the CDR3. In the original analysis: How many nucleated cells were present was estimated from reference gene primer amplification. The assay was immunoSEQ multiplex PCR, and TCRdb's table has in-frame clones only and misses some. V, J and clone size are taken as reported in that table, and D and trimming were inferred from the DNA itself. The data contain roughly 140,000 clones, under 90% of them singletons. Material for sequencing was peripheral blood. The chain recombines TRBV30 with TRBJ1-5; D call uncertain. The TCR sequence derives from a human donor in a cohort sampled during active COVID-19. The CDR3 spells CAWSPPGMGNQPQHF. In DNA, the CDR3 is TGTGCCTGGAGTCCCCCGGGTATGGGCAATCAGCCCCAGCATTTT. The full variable domain, with the rest looked up from reference TRBV30 and TRBJ1-5, is SQTIHQWPATLVQPVGSPLSLECTVEGTSNPNLYWYRQAAGRGLQLLFYSVGIGQISSEVPQNLSASRPQDRQFILSSKKLLLSDSGFYLCAWSPPGMGNQPQHFGDGTRLSIL.